A single sample gave rise to the 19 T cell receptor beta chains below, sequenced in a study of T cells after yellow fever vaccination. TCRdb recomputed calls from the 5' RACE reads with MiXCR, one row per CDR3 protein. Of 620,000 or so distinct CDR3 sequences in the sample, around an eighth were seen once. The sample in question was PBMCs, obtained on the day of the yellow fever booster vaccination. Receptor source: a man aged 25 to 40 who received the YFV17D yellow fever vaccine.

The rearrangement links TRBV7-3 to TRBJ2-1; perhaps TRBD1 as D (5 bases). CDR3 length: 14 amino acids. Trimming removed 2 bases at V and 7 bases at J, with 12 bases between. Per the germline V gene, CDR1 is SGHTA and CDR2 is FQGTGA. The CDR3 here is CASSLGVGANEQFF. The CDR3 DNA reads TGTGCCAGCAGCTTAGGTGTAGGGGCGAATGAGCAGTTCTTC.

This clonotype occurred a few times. The rearrangement uses TRBV12-3 or TRBV12-4 and TRBJ2-3; D is unclear. This CDR3 spans 12 amino acids. V lost 6 bases and J lost 2, with 6 bases in between. DNA of the CDR3: TGTGCCAGCAGCTACAACACAGATACGCAGTATTTT. It translates to CASSYNTDTQYF.

This chain connects TRBV20-1 to TRBJ2-1, with D perhaps TRBD2 (7 bases). The germline V gene has CDR1 DFQATT and CDR2 SNEGSKA (reference sequence). Trimming stripped 5 bases from V and 7 bases from J, with 18 bases between. The CDR3 contains 14 residues. Here the CDR3 reads CSAPRGGPGNEQFF. The CDR3 DNA reads as TGCAGTGCTCCAAGGGGGGGCCCGGGGAATGAGCAGTTCTTC.

This clonotype was seen many times. CDR3: CSVPSYIDTQYF. CDR3 nucleotides: TGCAGTGTCCCTAGCTACATAGATACGCAGTATTTT. The J gene is TRBJ2-3, the V gene TRBV20-1; tentative D call: TRBD2 (5 bases). From germline, CDR1 is DFQATT and CDR2 SNEGSKA (reference sequence). CDR3 length equals 12 residues. V was trimmed by 7 bases and J by 5 bases, leaving 13 bases between them.

This clonotype was observed a handful of times. This chain links TRBV6-5 with TRBJ2-1; the match to TRBD2 covers 12 bases. Germline V lookup: CDR1 MNHEY, CDR2 SVGAGI. After removal of 0 bases from V and 8 bases from J, the junction contained 11 bases not matched to a gene. The CDR3 totals 18 residues. This CDR3 is CASSYSRSRLAGVDEQFF. The CDR3 region has the DNA TGTGCCAGCAGTTACTCGAGGTCTAGACTAGCGGGAGTTGATGAGCAGTTCTTC.

This clonotype was observed a handful of times. The chain combines TRBV5-1 with TRBJ1-1; no reliable D call. The CDR3 is 14 amino acids. Per the germline V gene, CDR1 is SGHRS and CDR2 is YFSETQ. V was pared by 2 bases and J by 5 bases, with 13 bases between. As DNA, the CDR3 is TGCGCCAGCAGCTTCATGGCGGATTCTACTGAAGCTTTCTTT. This encodes CASSFMADSTEAFF.

This clonotype was counted between two and nine times. The V gene is TRBV6-5, the J gene TRBJ1-3, with D hard to call. The CDR3 length is 16 residues. From germline, CDR1 is MNHEY and CDR2 SVGAGI. Trimming removed 0 bases from V and 4 bases from J, with 13 bases in between. CDR3 nucleotides: TGTGCCAGCAGTTACTCGAAGGGCCCCAGAGGAAACACCATATATTTT. It yields the protein CASSYSKGPRGNTIYF.

This clonotype was seen a few times. This chain connects TRBV28 to TRBJ2-5, with no clear D. V was pared by 4 bases and J by 4 bases, with 10 bases between. This CDR3 comprises 13 residues. The germline V gene has CDR1 MDHEN and CDR2 SYDVKM. CDR3 bases: TGTGCCAGCAGTTCCACCCCAAGAGAGACCCAGTACTTC. Its protein is CASSSTPRETQYF.

This clonotype has only a few counts. The chain recombines TRBV20-1 with TRBJ1-1, with 10 bases matching TRBD1. The junction had 8 bases not matched to a gene; V was cut back by 3 bases and J by 4 bases. In germline, CDR1 is DFQATT, CDR2 SNEGSKA (reference sequence). The CDR3 contains 15 residues. The CDR3 reads CSARWGTGVGTEAFF. CDR3 DNA sequence: TGCAGTGCTAGGTGGGGGACAGGGGTGGGCACTGAAGCTTTCTTT.

The chain combines TRBV19 with TRBJ2-1, with a tentative D call TRBD1 (6 bases). V lost 0 bases to trimming and J lost 4 bases, with 19 bases between them. The length of the CDR3 is 18 residues. CDR1 is LNHDA and CDR2 is SQIVND in the germline V gene (reference sequence). This CDR3 reads CASSIDHMRGMPYNEQFF. Here the CDR3 DNA reads TGTGCCAGTAGTATAGACCACATGAGGGGGATGCCTTACAATGAGCAGTTCTTC.

This clonotype was detected a few times. This chain joins TRBV28 and TRBJ1-2; TRBD1 might be the D (5 bases). Looked up from germline, CDR1 is MDHEN and CDR2 is SYDVKM. Trimming left V 6 bases short and J 3 bases short, with 8 bases between. The CDR3 contains 12 residues. The DNA of the CDR3 is TGTGCCAGCAGGGACATGTACTATGGCTACACCTTC. Residues: CASRDMYYGYTF.

Concerning this clonotype itself: At one boundary the junction diverges from the germline segment, which might be a read error. This sequence joins TRBV5-1 and TRBJ2-2, with D possibly TRBD2 on 5 matching bases. CDR1 is SGHRS and CDR2 is YFSETQ in the germline V gene. This CDR3 is built from 15 residues. Written as DNA, the CDR3 is TGCGCCAGCAGCTTGGAACTGGGAAACACCGGGGAGCAGTTTTTT. This translates into CASSLELGNTGEQFF.

This clonotype has more than one count but fewer than ten. The chain joins TRBV12-5 to TRBJ2-2, with D perhaps matching TRBD2 (5 bases). The CDR3 totals 15 residues. CDR1 is LGHNT and CDR2 is FRNRAP in the germline V gene. Trimming pared 3 bases from V and 2 bases from J, leaving 10 bases between. The CDR3 DNA follows: TGTGCTAGTGGTTTAGAGGGATACAACACCGGGGAGCTGTTTTTT. Translated, it gives CASGLEGYNTGELFF.

This clonotype was seen only a few times. The rearrangement links TRBV29-1 to TRBJ2-5; TRBD2 matches 8 bases. With V trimmed by 8 bases and J by 4 bases, 3 bases remained unmatched. Per the germline V gene, CDR1 is SQVTM and CDR2 is ANQGSEA. The CDR3 is made up of 11 amino acids. The CDR3 region has the DNA TGCAGCACCCGGGAGGGAGAGACCCAGTACTTC. It is translated as CSTREGETQYF.

V and J are TRBV20-1 and TRBJ2-5; possibly TRBD1 or TRBD2 for D (5 bases each). V was clipped by 1 base and J by 3 bases, with 15 bases between them. Germline V gene lookup returns CDR1 DFQATT and CDR2 SNEGSKA (reference sequence). The CDR3 length is 15 residues. The CDR3 DNA follows: TGCAGTGCTAGAGGACCTTGGGACGGAAAAGAGACCCAGTACTTC. Translating it yields CSARGPWDGKETQYF.

This chain connects TRBV27 to TRBJ2-1; 9 bases fit TRBD1. Germline V gene sequence: CDR1 MNHEY, CDR2 SMNVEV (reference sequence). The CDR3 covers 15 residues. Losses at the gene ends were 6 bases for V and 1 base for J; bases not matched to a gene: 4. This CDR3 reads CASRYDRGSYNEQFF. In DNA, the CDR3 is TGTGCCAGCAGGTATGACAGGGGGTCCTACAATGAGCAGTTCTTC.

This clonotype turned up a few times. The chain employs TRBV6-1 and TRBJ2-3; 10 bases agree with TRBD2. The CDR3 contains 14 residues. J gave up 3 bases and V 6 bases, and 3 bases lay outside the gene matches. The V gene's germline CDR1 is MNHNS and CDR2 SASEGT. DNA of the CDR3: TGTGCCAGCAGGGGGACTAGCGAGACAGATACGCAGTATTTT. Its translation is CASRGTSETDTQYF.

This clonotype was detected ten times or more. This chain's CDR3 is CASSRGLAQTDTQYF. The CDR3 nucleotides read TGTGCCAGCAGCCGTGGACTAGCTCAAACAGATACGCAGTATTTT. The rearrangement links TRBV7-2 to TRBJ2-3; 8 bases are a match to TRBD2. Germline CDR1 SGHTA, CDR2 FQGNSA. V shed 5 bases and J 3 bases; nucleotides not matched to a gene: 7. The CDR3 length is 15 residues.

This clonotype occurred a few times. The V call is TRBV6-2 or TRBV6-3, the J call TRBJ1-1; D gene ambiguous. The CDR3 is 13 amino acids. CDR1 MNHEY and CDR2 SVGEGT come from the germline V gene. V was clipped by 4 bases and J by 3 bases, with 9 bases between them. CDR3 in amino acids: CASSWGYDTEAFF. In DNA, the CDR3 is TGTGCCAGCAGTTGGGGATACGACACTGAAGCTTTCTTT.